This is a list of T cell receptor beta chains from one sample in a study of shared clonotypes between healthy human individuals. Repertoires were generated with immunoSEQ multiplex PCR, while TCRdb's copy carries only in-frame clones and drops some. The table records millions of clones, approximately 95% of them present only once. Sequenced material: naive CD4+ T cells from PBMCs. The receptors were gathered from a man younger than 35 in good health. Some clones in this sample may be carry-over from other donors' samples. Both conserved end residues are part of each CDR3. The D gene is left open where the match is weak. Size is stated for part of the rows, as once, few or many counts, or as a class when the clone is expanded.

TRBV5-1,-,-,TRBJ1-1,CASSLNTGGTEAFF,TGCGCCAGCAGCTTGAACACGGGGGGAACTGAAGCTTTCTTT
TRBV21-1,-,-,TRBJ1-5,CASSQTGFSNQPQHF,TGTGCCAGCAGCCAGACAGGGTTTAGCAATCAGCCCCAGCATTTT
TRBV6-6,-,-,TRBJ2-7,CASTTLGRQAYEQYF,TGTGCCAGCACCACCCTTGGCCGACAGGCCTACGAGCAGTACTTC
TRBV2,-,once,TRBJ1-6,CASSELVYSPLHF,TGTGCCAGCAGTGAGCTTGTTTATTCACCCCTCCACTTT
TRBV2,-,-,TRBJ1-2,CASSDLPGEEYGYTF,TGTGCCAGCAGTGACCTCCCGGGGGAAGAGTATGGCTACACCTTC
TRBV9,TRBD2,-,TRBJ2-1,CASSASGRSYNEQFF,TGTGCCAGCAGCGCGAGCGGGAGGAGTTACAATGAGCAGTTCTTC
TRBV5-1,-,-,TRBJ1-1,CASSIQTGGTEAFF,TGCGCCAGCAGCATACAGACAGGAGGTACTGAAGCTTTCTTT
TRBV28,-,-,TRBJ2-7,CASSTGGLTYEQYF,TGTGCCAGCAGTACAGGCGGCTTGACCTACGAGCAGTACTTC
TRBV19,-,-,TRBJ1-2,CASRRQGNYGYTF,TGTGCCAGTAGAAGGCAAGGGAACTATGGCTACACCTTC
TRBV28,-,-,TRBJ2-7,CASSPGWFQNEQYF,TGTGCCAGCAGCCCCGGGTGGTTTCAGAACGAGCAGTACTTC
TRBV9,TRBD1,once,TRBJ2-3,CASSSRWDSSTDTQYF,TGTGCCAGCAGCTCCAGGTGGGACAGTAGCACAGATACGCAGTATTTT
TRBV14,TRBD2,-,TRBJ2-5,CASSHTLGLAGVQETQYF,TGTGCCAGCAGCCACACACTTGGGCTAGCGGGAGTTCAAGAGACCCAGTACTTC
TRBV6-1,TRBD1,-,TRBJ2-6,CASSGQGRVGANVLTF,TGTGCCAGCAGTGGACAGGGACGGGTTGGGGCCAACGTCCTGACTTTC
TRBV5-1,-,-,TRBJ2-2,CASSLPFFGRNRYTGELFF,TGCGCCAGCAGCCTACCTTTTTTTGGGCGGAATCGATACACCGGGGAGCTGTTTTTT
TRBV9,TRBD2,-,TRBJ2-2,CASSVHPGLGKTGELFF,TGTGCCAGCAGCGTCCATCCGGGACTAGGTAAGACCGGGGAGCTGTTTTTT
TRBV11-2,-,-,TRBJ1-5,CASSLGRNQPQHF,TGTGCCAGCAGCTTAGGACGCAATCAGCCCCAGCATTTT
TRBV5-1,-,-,TRBJ1-1,CASSLGKQRGDTEAFF,TGCGCCAGCAGCTTGGGGAAGCAACGGGGGGACACTGAAGCTTTCTTT
TRBV19,-,-,TRBJ2-5,CASSPPGSRGETQYF,TGTGCCAGTAGTCCCCCGGGTAGCCGCGGAGAGACCCAGTACTTC
TRBV6-1,TRBD1,once,TRBJ1-5,CASSGGTGSISQPQHF,TGTGCCAGCAGTGGTGGGACAGGGAGTATCAGTCAGCCCCAGCATTTT
TRBV5-1,-,-,TRBJ2-1,CASSTDLGLVGYNEQFF,TGCGCCAGCAGCACGGACCTTGGACTGGTTGGCTACAATGAGCAGTTCTTC
TRBV6-5,TRBD2,-,TRBJ2-1,CASSYFTGGYNEQFF,TGTGCCAGCAGTTACTTCACGGGGGGTTACAATGAGCAGTTCTTC
TRBV7-3,-,once,TRBJ2-2,CASSLGSGTNTGELFF,TGTGCCAGCAGCTTAGGGTCAGGGACGAACACCGGGGAGCTGTTTTTT
TRBV28,TRBD1,-,TRBJ1-3,CASSPGTGVRRSGNTIYF,TGTGCCAGCAGTCCCGGGACAGGGGTAAGAAGGTCGGGAAACACCATATATTTT
TRBV6-6,-,-,TRBJ2-5,CASSQLGRETQYF,TGTGCCAGCAGTCAACTAGGGCGCGAGACCCAGTACTTC
TRBV2,TRBD1,once,TRBJ2-7,CASSPDRDGNEQYF,TGTGCCAGCAGTCCTGACAGGGATGGGAACGAGCAGTACTTC
TRBV27,TRBD2,once,TRBJ2-7,CATKGLAGASSYEQYF,TGTGCCACCAAGGGACTAGCGGGTGCCTCCTCCTACGAGCAGTACTTC
TRBV7-8,TRBD2,-,TRBJ2-2,CASRTSGRALGTGELFF,TGTGCCAGCAGGACTAGCGGGAGGGCCCTCGGGACCGGGGAGCTGTTTTTT
TRBV2,-,-,TRBJ2-2,CASSEAGGMNTGELFF,TGTGCCAGCAGTGAAGCTGGCGGTATGAACACCGGGGAGCTGTTTTTT
TRBV30,-,-,TRBJ2-7,CAWTQTSSEQYF,TGTGCCTGGACCCAGACTTCCTCCGAGCAGTACTTC
TRBV11-2,-,-,TRBJ1-1,CASSSPGRYTEAFF,TGTGCCAGCAGCTCTCCGGGACGGTACACTGAAGCTTTCTTT
TRBV28,TRBD1,-,TRBJ1-2,CASSLTGSYYGYTF,TGTGCCAGCAGCCTGACAGGGTCCTACTATGGCTACACCTTC
TRBV28,TRBD1,-,TRBJ2-7,CASSRSGTGVHEQYF,TGTGCCAGCAGTCGGTCCGGGACAGGGGTCCACGAGCAGTACTTC
TRBV5-4,TRBD1,-,TRBJ1-4,CASSSADRRTEKLFF,TGTGCCAGCAGCTCAGCGGACAGGAGGACTGAAAAACTGTTTTTT
TRBV7-9,TRBD2,-,TRBJ2-3,CASSQGLAGGPDTQYF,TGTGCCAGCAGCCAGGGACTAGCGGGAGGTCCAGATACGCAGTATTTT
TRBV2,-,once,TRBJ2-7,CASRAGTTSYEQYF,TGTGCCAGCAGGGCCGGGACCACCTCCTACGAGCAGTACTTC
TRBV28,TRBD2,-,TRBJ2-5,CASSQPLSGLETQYF,TGTGCCAGCAGTCAGCCCCTTAGCGGGCTAGAGACCCAGTACTTC
TRBV30,TRBD1,-,TRBJ1-6,CAWEGTGASPLHF,TGTGCCTGGGAAGGGACAGGGGCTTCACCCCTCCACTTT
TRBV7-2,TRBD2,-,TRBJ2-2,CASSPWLAGARTGELFF,TGTGCCAGCAGTCCTTGGCTAGCGGGAGCGCGGACCGGGGAGCTGTTTTTT
TRBV5-6,TRBD1,-,TRBJ2-3,CASSLWGTATLDTQYF,TGTGCCAGCAGCTTGTGGGGGACAGCTACCTTGGATACGCAGTATTTT
TRBV2,-,-,TRBJ1-5,CASSEGPERPQHF,TGTGCCAGCAGTGAAGGACCCGAACGGCCCCAGCATTTT
TRBV18,-,once,TRBJ2-1,CASSPVGGVYNEQFF,TGTGCCAGCTCACCGGTAGGGGGAGTCTACAATGAGCAGTTCTTC
TRBV28,-,-,TRBJ1-2,CASSLDGRYGYTF,TGTGCCAGCAGTCTAGACGGACGTTATGGCTACACCTTC
TRBV5-1,-,-,TRBJ2-2,CASSLEGSYGRGGTGELFF,TGCGCCAGCAGCTTGGAGGGTAGTTACGGCAGGGGAGGCACCGGGGAGCTGTTTTTT